The next 14 T cell receptor beta chains were all read from a single sample in a study of blood T cell repertoires in COVID-19. The repertoire was sequenced with immunoSEQ multiplex PCR; TCRdb's copy has only in-frame clones and lacks some. The data contain 350,000 to 450,000 clones, around 90% of them singletons. Sequencing input: peripheral blood. These receptor sequences come from a human donor in a cohort sampled during active COVID-19.

This clone has just a few counts. The V gene is TRBV5-6, the J gene TRBJ2-1, with 8 bases lining up with TRBD2. Looked up from germline, CDR1 is SGHDT and CDR2 is YYEEEE. The V segment lost 2 bases and the J segment 4 bases; nucleotides outside the gene matches: 8. CDR3 length: 16 residues. CDR3 region: CASSLPGTRVYNEQFF. As DNA, the CDR3 is TGTGCCAGCAGCTTACCTGGGACTAGAGTATACAATGAGCAGTTCTTC.

The gene calls are TRBV19 and TRBJ1-2; TRBD1 matches at 11 bases. Germline V CDR1 and CDR2: LNHDA, SQIVND (reference sequence). The CDR3 spans 14 residues. Trimming at V came to 4 bases and at J to 4 bases, leaving 2 bases not matched to a gene. CDR3 coding DNA: TGTGCCAGTAGTAACGGACAGGGGGCCTATGGCTACACCTTC. It specifies CASSNGQGAYGYTF.

This chain links TRBV2 with TRBJ2-7; TRBD1 matches 8 bases. Germline V gives CDR1 SNHLY, CDR2 FYNNEI. Trimming took 7 bases from V and 0 from J; bases not matched to a gene: 11. The CDR3 is made up of 16 amino acids. CDR3 residues: CASIWTGPEGSYEQYF. In DNA, the CDR3 is TGTGCCAGCATTTGGACAGGGCCAGAGGGCTCCTACGAGCAGTACTTC.

V gene TRBV6-6 combines with J gene TRBJ2-1, with a possible D match to TRBD1 (5 bases). The CDR3 has 15 amino acids. The ends were cut back, 7 bases at V and 6 bases at J, with 19 bases in the middle. Germline loops: CDR1 MNHNY, CDR2 SVGAGI (reference sequence). CDR3: CASTQEGVYSNEQFF. CDR3 sequence (DNA): TGTGCCAGCACTCAAGAAGGGGTGTACAGCAATGAGCAGTTCTTC.

This chain connects TRBV5-1 to TRBJ2-5; the match to TRBD1 covers 11 bases. The CDR3 has 15 amino acids. J was trimmed by 2 bases and V by 2 bases; bases with no gene match: 2. Germline lookup yields CDR1 SGHRS and CDR2 YFSETQ. This chain's CDR3 is CASSFGTGGQETQYF. CDR3 in DNA: TGCGCCAGCAGCTTCGGGACAGGGGGACAAGAGACCCAGTACTTC.

The chain employs TRBV10-2 and TRBJ1-5; 9 nucleotides agree with TRBD1. J was trimmed by 5 bases and V by 6 bases; bases with no gene match: 5. This CDR3 is 14 amino acids long. Germline loops: CDR1 WSHSY, CDR2 SAAADI. Written as DNA, the CDR3 is TGCGCCAGCAGCGGACAGGGGTTTTATCAGCCCCAGCATTTT. This translates into CASSGQGFYQPQHF.

The chain links TRBV14 to TRBJ2-5; D is possibly TRBD1 (6 bases). The germline V gene encodes CDR1 SGHDN and CDR2 FVKESK. V was clipped by 4 bases and J by 0 bases, with 9 bases between them. This CDR3 comprises 14 residues. For the CDR3, the DNA is TGTGCCAGCAGCCTTGACAGGAACCAAGAGACCCAGTACTTC. Translating it yields CASSLDRNQETQYF.

This chain links TRBV6-6 with TRBJ2-2; no reliable D call. Deletions cut 5 bases from V and 0 bases from J, with 10 bases between. Germline lookup yields CDR1 MNHNY and CDR2 SVGAGI (reference sequence). The CDR3 is 15 residues long. CDR3 loop: CASSTLGANTGELFF. Here the CDR3 DNA reads TGTGCCAGCAGTACCCTGGGCGCGAACACCGGGGAGCTGTTTTTT.

The rearrangement uses TRBV5-1 and TRBJ1-1; 8 bases agree with TRBD1. The V gene end was trimmed by 6 bases and the J gene end by 3 bases; junction bases not matched to a gene: 4. This CDR3 is 13 amino acids long. In germline, CDR1 is SGHRS, CDR2 YFSETQ. The CDR3 region has the DNA TGCGCCAGCATAGGACAGGGTCACACTGAAGCTTTCTTT. Translated, it gives CASIGQGHTEAFF.

The chain links TRBV4-2 to TRBJ1-5; 7 bases map to TRBD1. V lost 0 bases to trimming and J lost 2 bases; unmatched junction nucleotides: 4. Germline lookup yields CDR1 LGHNA and CDR2 YNFKEQ. This CDR3 spans 16 amino acids. The CDR3 region is CASSQDQGEGNQPQHF. In DNA, the CDR3 is TGTGCCAGCAGCCAAGATCAGGGGGAGGGCAATCAGCCCCAGCATTTT.

The chain recombines TRBV5-1 with TRBJ2-3; 8 bases match TRBD2. The germline V gene encodes CDR1 SGHRS and CDR2 YFSETQ. This CDR3 region has 16 residues. V lost 1 base, J lost 3 bases, and 7 bases stayed unmatched. The CDR3 protein is CASSLRGLGDTDTQYF. For the CDR3, the DNA is TGCGCCAGCAGCTTGCGGGGACTAGGAGATACAGATACGCAGTATTTT.

The chain is built from TRBV5-4 and TRBJ2-1; 13 bases match TRBD2. Looked up from germline, CDR1 is SGHNT and CDR2 is YYREEE (reference sequence). CDR3 length: 15 amino acids. The V segment lost 4 bases and the J segment 8 bases; nucleotides outside the gene matches: 6. The CDR3 spells CASSLRLAGGHEQFF. CDR3 coding DNA: TGTGCCAGCAGCCTACGACTAGCGGGGGGCCATGAGCAGTTCTTC.

The CDR3 here is CASSWGLVSDTQYF. The CDR3 DNA sequence: TGCGCCAGCAGCTGGGGACTAGTCTCAGATACGCAGTATTTT. V is TRBV5-1 and J is TRBJ2-3; 8 bases align to TRBD2. Germline V CDR1 and CDR2: SGHRS, YFSETQ. Germline trimming cut 3 bases from V and 4 bases from J; bases unmatched to any gene: 4. This CDR3 spans 14 amino acids.

The rearrangement links TRBV5-6 to TRBJ2-7; 10 nucleotides match TRBD1. The CDR3 is made up of 17 amino acids. With V trimmed by 4 bases and J by 2 bases, 12 bases remained unmatched. Germline V gene lookup returns CDR1 SGHDT and CDR2 YYEEEE. In nucleotides, the CDR3 is TGTGCCAGCAGCCGCCGCTTCGGACAGGGGGTACCCTACGAGCAGTACTTC. This gives the protein CASSRRFGQGVPYEQYF.